The present T cell receptor beta chain was sequenced within a study of cytomegalovirus exposure and HLA in healthy donors. Study-level points and caveats: DRB1 showed the most TCR associations and HLA-C the fewest in a later analysis, as rates varied by HLA locus. Analyzed later, most CMV-associated TCR beta chains appeared HLA-restricted. The study labeled under 200 TCR beta chains cytomegalovirus-associated.

Worth noting for this clone: Its antigen is unknown.

Trimming stripped 5 bases from V and 5 bases from J, with 9 bases between. The CDR3 is 12 amino acids. Germline V gene lookup returns CDR1 MDHEN and CDR2 SYDVKM. 13 Jbeta primers and 60 Vbeta primers were used for the PCR. The table came from immunoSEQ multiplex PCR; TCRdb's copy has only in-frame clones and leaves some out. The sample's table shows about 48,000 clones. The sequence derives from a woman aged 35 to 49 in good health and CMV-seronegative. The specimen sequenced was PBMCs. The genes are TRBV28 and TRBJ1-1; D is undetermined. CDR3 protein: CASSTSGTEAFF. The CDR3 region has the DNA TGTGCCAGCAGTACCTCCGGGACTGAAGCTTTCTTT.